This TCR beta chain stems from a study of CD8 T cells in ankylosing spondylitis. Regarding the study as a whole: A subset of motif variants has previously been described in the synovial fluid and blood of reactive arthritis. A motif of several highly homologous TCR beta variants was seen as apparently characteristic of ankylosing spondylitis blood. The study looked at matched synovial fluid samples from ankylosing spondylitis patients. Disease-linked clones were reported to be significantly enriched there.

Germline V CDR1 and CDR2: MGHRA, YSYEKL. This CDR3 has 15 residues. Trimming shortened V by 0 bases and J by 3 bases, and 11 bases separated the two germline ends. TCRdb re-called the 5' RACE reads through MiXCR, storing one row per CDR3 protein. The sample carries some 450,000 distinct CDR3 sequences, more than 15% recorded once. Comments on this clonotype: The antigen remains unidentified.

The receptor comes from a male donor with ankylosing spondylitis. What was sequenced was blood, either unsorted or a sorted T cell fraction (not recorded which). V gene TRBV4-1 combines with J gene TRBJ1-2; D unresolved. The CDR3 bases are TGCGCCAGCAGCCAAGAGTGGGAGAAGTACTATGGCTACACCTTC. The encoded protein is CASSQEWEKYYGYTF.